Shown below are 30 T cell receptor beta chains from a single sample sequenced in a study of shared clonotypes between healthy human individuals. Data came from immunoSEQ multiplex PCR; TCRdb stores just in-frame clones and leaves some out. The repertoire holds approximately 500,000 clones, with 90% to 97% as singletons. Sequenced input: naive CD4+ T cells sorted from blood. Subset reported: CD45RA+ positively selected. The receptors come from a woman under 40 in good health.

CDR3 in amino acids: CASSPLGGYEQYF. The CDR3, as DNA: TGTGCCAGCTCACCACTAGGAGGTTACGAGCAGTACTTC. The chain is built from TRBV18 and TRBJ2-7; TRBD2 is a possible D gene (5 bases). Germline lookup yields CDR1 KGHSH and CDR2 LQKENI. The CDR3 length is 13 residues. Trimming took off 1 base at V and 4 bases at J, with 8 bases between the two ends.

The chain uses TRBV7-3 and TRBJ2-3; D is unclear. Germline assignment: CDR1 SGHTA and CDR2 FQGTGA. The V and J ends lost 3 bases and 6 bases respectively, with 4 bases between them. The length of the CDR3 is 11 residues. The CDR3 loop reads CASSFGDTQYF. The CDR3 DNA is TGTGCCAGCAGCTTCGGGGATACGCAGTATTTT. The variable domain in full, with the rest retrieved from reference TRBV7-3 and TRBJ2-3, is GAGVSQTPSNKVTEKGKYVELRCDPISGHTALYWYRQSLGQGPEFLIYFQGTGAADDSGLPNDRFFAVRPEGSVSTLKIQRTERGDSAVYLCASSFGDTQYFGPGTRLTVL.

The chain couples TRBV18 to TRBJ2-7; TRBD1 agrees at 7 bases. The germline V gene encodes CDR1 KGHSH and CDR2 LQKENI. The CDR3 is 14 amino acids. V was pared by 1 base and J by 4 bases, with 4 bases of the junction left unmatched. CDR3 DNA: TGTGCCAGCTCACCACGGCAGGGGGAATACGAGCAGTACTTC. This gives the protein CASSPRQGEYEQYF.

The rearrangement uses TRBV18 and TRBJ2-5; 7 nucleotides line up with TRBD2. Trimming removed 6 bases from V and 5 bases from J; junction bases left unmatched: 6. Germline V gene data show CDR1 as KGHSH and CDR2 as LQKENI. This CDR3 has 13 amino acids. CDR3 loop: CASSQISGETQYF. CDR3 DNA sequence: TGTGCCAGCTCCCAAATTAGCGGGGAGACCCAGTACTTC.

The CDR3 protein is CASSTGISYNEQFF. CDR3 DNA sequence: TGTGCCAGCAGTACCGGGATTTCCTACAATGAGCAGTTCTTC. J is TRBJ2-1 and V is TRBV6-5, with D tentatively TRBD2 (5 bases). Germline V CDR1 and CDR2: MNHEY, SVGAGI. V lost 5 bases to trimming and J lost 1 base, with 9 bases between them. This CDR3 is 14 amino acids long.

The CDR3 here is CASSLSSVADEQFF. Written as DNA, the CDR3 is TGTGCCAGCAGTTTATCGTCGGTAGCAGATGAGCAGTTCTTC. The rearrangement uses TRBV27 and TRBJ2-1; D ambiguous. This CDR3 is 14 amino acids long. CDR1 is MNHEY, CDR2 SMNVEV, per germline (reference sequence). With 0 bases removed from V and 8 bases from J, the gap between germline ends came to 11 bases.

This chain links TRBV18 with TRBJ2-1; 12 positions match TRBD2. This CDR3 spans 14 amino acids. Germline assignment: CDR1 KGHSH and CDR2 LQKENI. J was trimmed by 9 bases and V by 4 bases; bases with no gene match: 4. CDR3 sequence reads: CASSRGLAGTEQFF. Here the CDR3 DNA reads TGTGCCAGCTCACGCGGACTAGCGGGAACTGAGCAGTTCTTC.

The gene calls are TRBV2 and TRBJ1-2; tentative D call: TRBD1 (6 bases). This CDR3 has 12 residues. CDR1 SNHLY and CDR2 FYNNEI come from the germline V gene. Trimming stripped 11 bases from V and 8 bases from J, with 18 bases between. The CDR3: CASQAGVTGYTF. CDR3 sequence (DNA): TGTGCCTCCCAGGCAGGGGTGACCGGCTACACCTTC. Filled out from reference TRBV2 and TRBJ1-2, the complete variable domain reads EPEVTQTPSHQVTQMGQEVILRCVPISNHLYFYWYRQILGQKVEFLVSFYNNEISEKSEIFDDQFSVERPDGSNFTLKIRSTKLEDSAMYFCASQAGVTGYTFGSGTRLTVV.

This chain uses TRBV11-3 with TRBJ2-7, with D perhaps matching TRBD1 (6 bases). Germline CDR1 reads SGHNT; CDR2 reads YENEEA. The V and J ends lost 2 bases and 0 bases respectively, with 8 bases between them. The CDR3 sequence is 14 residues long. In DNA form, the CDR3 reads TGTGCCAGCAGCTTACAGGGGAGCTCCTACGAGCAGTACTTC. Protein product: CASSLQGSSYEQYF. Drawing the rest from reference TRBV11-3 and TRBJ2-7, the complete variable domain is EAGVVQSPRYKIIEKKQPVAFWCNPISGHNTLYWYLQNLGQGPELLIRYENEEAVDDSQLPKDRFSAERLKGVDSTLKIQPAELGDSAVYLCASSLQGSSYEQYFGPGTRLTVT.

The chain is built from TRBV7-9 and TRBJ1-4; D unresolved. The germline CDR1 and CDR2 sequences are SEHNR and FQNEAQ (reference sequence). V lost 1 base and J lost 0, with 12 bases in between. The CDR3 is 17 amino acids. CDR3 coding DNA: TGTGCCAGCAGCTTAGATGGCGGGTTTGCAACTAATGAAAAACTGTTTTTT. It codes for CASSLDGGFATNEKLFF.

CDR3 sequence (DNA): TGTGCCAGCTCACCACCGGGGAGGAGCTCCTACAATGAGCAGTTCTTC. Its protein is CASSPPGRSSYNEQFF. The chain couples TRBV18 to TRBJ2-1; tentative D call: TRBD2 (6 bases). Germline CDR1 and CDR2: KGHSH and LQKENI. The CDR3 extends over 16 amino acids. Trimming stripped 0 bases from V and 0 bases from J, with 9 bases between. The variable domain in full, completed from reference TRBV18 and TRBJ2-1, reads NAGVMQNPRHLVRRRGQEARLRCSPMKGHSHVYWYRQLPEEGLKFMVYLQKENIIDESGMPKERFSAEFPKEGPSILRIQQVVRGDSAAYFCASSPPGRSSYNEQFFGPGTRLTVL.

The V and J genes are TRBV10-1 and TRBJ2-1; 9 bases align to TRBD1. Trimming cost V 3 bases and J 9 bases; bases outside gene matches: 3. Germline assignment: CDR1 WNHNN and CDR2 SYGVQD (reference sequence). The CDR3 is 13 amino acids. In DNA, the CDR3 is TGCGCCAGCAGTGATGGGACAGGGCGTGAGCAGTTCTTC. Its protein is CASSDGTGREQFF.

In DNA, the CDR3 is TGTGCCAGCAGCTTAGCTCGGACAGGGGGTAATTCACCCCTCCACTTT. Translated, it gives CASSLARTGGNSPLHF. V is TRBV7-9 and J is TRBJ1-6; TRBD1 aligns across 10 bases. The CDR3 covers 16 residues. In germline, CDR1 is SEHNR, CDR2 FQNEAQ (reference sequence). Unmatched junction bases numbered 2, after V lost 0 bases and J lost 6 bases. Drawing the rest from reference TRBV7-9 and TRBJ1-6, the complete variable domain is DTGVSQNPRHKITKRGQNVTFRCDPISEHNRLYWYRQTLGQGPEFLTYFQNEAQLEKSRLLSDRFSAERPKGSFSTLEIQRTEQGDSAMYLCASSLARTGGNSPLHFGNGTRLTVT.

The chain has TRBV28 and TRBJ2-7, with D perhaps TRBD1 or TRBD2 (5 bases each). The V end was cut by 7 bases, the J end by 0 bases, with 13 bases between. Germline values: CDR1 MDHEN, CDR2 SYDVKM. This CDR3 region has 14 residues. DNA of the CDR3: TGTGCCAGCAACCGGGACCTCTCCTCCTACGAGCAGTACTTC. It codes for CASNRDLSSYEQYF.

As DNA, the CDR3 is TGTGCCAGCAGTCCCGGGACAGGTATTTACGAGCAGTACTTC. This translates into CASSPGTGIYEQYF. This chain uses TRBV7-3 with TRBJ2-7; TRBD1 agrees at 8 bases. The CDR3 is 14 residues long. The V gene's germline CDR1 is SGHTA and CDR2 FQGTGA. V shed 6 bases and J 4 bases; nucleotides not matched to a gene: 8. Complete variable domain (other parts from reference TRBV7-3 and TRBJ2-7): GAGVSQTPSNKVTEKGKYVELRCDPISGHTALYWYRQSLGQGPEFLIYFQGTGAADDSGLPNDRFFAVRPEGSVSTLKIQRTERGDSAVYLCASSPGTGIYEQYFGPGTRLTVT.

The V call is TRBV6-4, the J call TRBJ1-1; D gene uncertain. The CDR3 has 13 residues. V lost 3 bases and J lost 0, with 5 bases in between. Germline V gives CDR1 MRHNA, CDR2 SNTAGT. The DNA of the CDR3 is TGTGCCAGCAGTGATAACCTGAACACTGAAGCTTTCTTT. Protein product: CASSDNLNTEAFF.

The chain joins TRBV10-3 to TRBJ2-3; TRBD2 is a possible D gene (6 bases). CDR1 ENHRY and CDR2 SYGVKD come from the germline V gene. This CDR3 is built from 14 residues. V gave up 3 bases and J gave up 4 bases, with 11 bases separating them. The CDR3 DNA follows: TGTGCCATCAGTGAATTCCAGCGGGCAGATACGCAGTATTTT. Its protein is CAISEFQRADTQYF.

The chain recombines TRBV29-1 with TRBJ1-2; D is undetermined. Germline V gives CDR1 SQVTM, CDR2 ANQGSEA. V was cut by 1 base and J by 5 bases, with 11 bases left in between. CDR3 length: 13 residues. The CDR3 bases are TGCAGCGTTGAAGTAGGCTGGGATTATGGCTACACCTTC. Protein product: CSVEVGWDYGYTF.

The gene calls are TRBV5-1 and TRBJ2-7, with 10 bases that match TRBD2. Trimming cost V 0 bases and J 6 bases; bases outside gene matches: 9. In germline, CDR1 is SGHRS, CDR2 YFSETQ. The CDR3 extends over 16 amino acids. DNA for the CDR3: TGCGCCAGCAGCTTGGCCGTAAGCGGGAGGGGACCCGAGCAGTACTTC. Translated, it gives CASSLAVSGRGPEQYF.

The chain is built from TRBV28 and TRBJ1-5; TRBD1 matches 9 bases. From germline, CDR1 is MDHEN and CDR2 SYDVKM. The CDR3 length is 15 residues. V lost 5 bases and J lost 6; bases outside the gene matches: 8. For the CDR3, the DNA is TGTGCCAGCAGTCGGACAGGGGTGGATCGTCAGCCCCAGCATTTT. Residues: CASSRTGVDRQPQHF.

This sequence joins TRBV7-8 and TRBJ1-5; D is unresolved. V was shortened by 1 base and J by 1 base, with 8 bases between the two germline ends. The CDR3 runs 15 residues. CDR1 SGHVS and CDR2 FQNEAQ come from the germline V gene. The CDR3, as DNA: TGTGCCAGCAGCTTAGAAGGTCCAAGCAATCAGCCCCAGCATTTT. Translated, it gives CASSLEGPSNQPQHF.

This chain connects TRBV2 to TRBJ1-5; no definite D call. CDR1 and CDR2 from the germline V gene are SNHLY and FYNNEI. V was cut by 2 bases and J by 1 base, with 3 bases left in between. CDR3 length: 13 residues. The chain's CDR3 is CASSENSNQPQHF. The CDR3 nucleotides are TGTGCCAGCAGTGAAAACAGCAATCAGCCCCAGCATTTT.

Written as DNA, the CDR3 is TGTGCCAGCAGCCCAAGGACAGGGCTTGGCTCCTACAATGAGCAGTTCTTC. This encodes CASSPRTGLGSYNEQFF. V usage is TRBV7-8 and J usage is TRBJ2-1, with 8 bases that match TRBD1. V was pared by 5 bases and J by 0 bases, with 9 bases of the junction left unmatched. The CDR3 spans 17 residues. Germline assignment: CDR1 SGHVS and CDR2 FQNEAQ.

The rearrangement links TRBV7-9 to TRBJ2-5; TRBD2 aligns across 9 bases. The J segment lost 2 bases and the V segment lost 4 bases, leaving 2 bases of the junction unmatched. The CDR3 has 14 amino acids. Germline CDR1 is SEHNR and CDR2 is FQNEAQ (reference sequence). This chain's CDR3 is CASSWREGQETQYF. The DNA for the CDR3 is TGTGCCAGCAGCTGGCGGGAGGGTCAAGAGACCCAGTACTTC. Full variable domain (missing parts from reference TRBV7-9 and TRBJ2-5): DTGVSQNPRHKITKRGQNVTFRCDPISEHNRLYWYRQTLGQGPEFLTYFQNEAQLEKSRLLSDRFSAERPKGSFSTLEIQRTEQGDSAMYLCASSWREGQETQYFGPGTRLLVL.

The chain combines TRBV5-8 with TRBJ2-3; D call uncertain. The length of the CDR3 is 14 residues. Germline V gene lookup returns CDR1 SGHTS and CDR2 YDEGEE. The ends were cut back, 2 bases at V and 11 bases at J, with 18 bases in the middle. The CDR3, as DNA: TGTGCCAGCAGCTTCAACTACCACACCCCTAGGCAGTATTTT. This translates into CASSFNYHTPRQYF.

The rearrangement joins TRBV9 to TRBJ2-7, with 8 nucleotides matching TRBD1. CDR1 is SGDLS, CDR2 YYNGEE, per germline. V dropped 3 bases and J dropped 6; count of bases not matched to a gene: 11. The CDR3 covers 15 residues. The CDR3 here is CASSARDRPPSEQYF. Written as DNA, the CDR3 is TGTGCCAGCAGCGCCCGGGACAGGCCTCCCTCCGAGCAGTACTTC.

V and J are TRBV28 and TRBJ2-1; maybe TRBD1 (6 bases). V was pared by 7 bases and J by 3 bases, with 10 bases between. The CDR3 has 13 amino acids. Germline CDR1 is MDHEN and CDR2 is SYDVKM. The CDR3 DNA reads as TGTGCCAGCAACAGGGCAATCTACAATGAGCAGTTCTTC. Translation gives CASNRAIYNEQFF.

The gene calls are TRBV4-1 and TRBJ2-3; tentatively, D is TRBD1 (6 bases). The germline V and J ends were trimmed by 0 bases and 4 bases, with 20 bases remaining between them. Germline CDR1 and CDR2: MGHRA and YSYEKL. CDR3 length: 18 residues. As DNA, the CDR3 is TGCGCCAGCAGCCAAGAAAGGAGCCTAAGGGGGAGCCCAGATACGCAGTATTTT. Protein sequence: CASSQERSLRGSPDTQYF.

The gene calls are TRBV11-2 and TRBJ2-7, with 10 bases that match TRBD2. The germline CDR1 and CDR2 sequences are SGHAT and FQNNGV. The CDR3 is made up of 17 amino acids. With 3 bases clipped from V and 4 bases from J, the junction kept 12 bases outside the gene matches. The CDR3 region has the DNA TGTGCCAGCAGCTTCTCTGCTAGCGGGAGCTGGGGGTACGAGCAGTACTTC. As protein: CASSFSASGSWGYEQYF.

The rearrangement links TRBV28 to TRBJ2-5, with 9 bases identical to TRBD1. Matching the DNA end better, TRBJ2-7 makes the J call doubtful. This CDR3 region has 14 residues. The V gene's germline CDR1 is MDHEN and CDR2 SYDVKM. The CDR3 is CASSLAGTGLEQYF. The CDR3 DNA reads TGTGCCAGCAGTTTGGCCGGGACAGGGCTCGAGCAGTACTTC.